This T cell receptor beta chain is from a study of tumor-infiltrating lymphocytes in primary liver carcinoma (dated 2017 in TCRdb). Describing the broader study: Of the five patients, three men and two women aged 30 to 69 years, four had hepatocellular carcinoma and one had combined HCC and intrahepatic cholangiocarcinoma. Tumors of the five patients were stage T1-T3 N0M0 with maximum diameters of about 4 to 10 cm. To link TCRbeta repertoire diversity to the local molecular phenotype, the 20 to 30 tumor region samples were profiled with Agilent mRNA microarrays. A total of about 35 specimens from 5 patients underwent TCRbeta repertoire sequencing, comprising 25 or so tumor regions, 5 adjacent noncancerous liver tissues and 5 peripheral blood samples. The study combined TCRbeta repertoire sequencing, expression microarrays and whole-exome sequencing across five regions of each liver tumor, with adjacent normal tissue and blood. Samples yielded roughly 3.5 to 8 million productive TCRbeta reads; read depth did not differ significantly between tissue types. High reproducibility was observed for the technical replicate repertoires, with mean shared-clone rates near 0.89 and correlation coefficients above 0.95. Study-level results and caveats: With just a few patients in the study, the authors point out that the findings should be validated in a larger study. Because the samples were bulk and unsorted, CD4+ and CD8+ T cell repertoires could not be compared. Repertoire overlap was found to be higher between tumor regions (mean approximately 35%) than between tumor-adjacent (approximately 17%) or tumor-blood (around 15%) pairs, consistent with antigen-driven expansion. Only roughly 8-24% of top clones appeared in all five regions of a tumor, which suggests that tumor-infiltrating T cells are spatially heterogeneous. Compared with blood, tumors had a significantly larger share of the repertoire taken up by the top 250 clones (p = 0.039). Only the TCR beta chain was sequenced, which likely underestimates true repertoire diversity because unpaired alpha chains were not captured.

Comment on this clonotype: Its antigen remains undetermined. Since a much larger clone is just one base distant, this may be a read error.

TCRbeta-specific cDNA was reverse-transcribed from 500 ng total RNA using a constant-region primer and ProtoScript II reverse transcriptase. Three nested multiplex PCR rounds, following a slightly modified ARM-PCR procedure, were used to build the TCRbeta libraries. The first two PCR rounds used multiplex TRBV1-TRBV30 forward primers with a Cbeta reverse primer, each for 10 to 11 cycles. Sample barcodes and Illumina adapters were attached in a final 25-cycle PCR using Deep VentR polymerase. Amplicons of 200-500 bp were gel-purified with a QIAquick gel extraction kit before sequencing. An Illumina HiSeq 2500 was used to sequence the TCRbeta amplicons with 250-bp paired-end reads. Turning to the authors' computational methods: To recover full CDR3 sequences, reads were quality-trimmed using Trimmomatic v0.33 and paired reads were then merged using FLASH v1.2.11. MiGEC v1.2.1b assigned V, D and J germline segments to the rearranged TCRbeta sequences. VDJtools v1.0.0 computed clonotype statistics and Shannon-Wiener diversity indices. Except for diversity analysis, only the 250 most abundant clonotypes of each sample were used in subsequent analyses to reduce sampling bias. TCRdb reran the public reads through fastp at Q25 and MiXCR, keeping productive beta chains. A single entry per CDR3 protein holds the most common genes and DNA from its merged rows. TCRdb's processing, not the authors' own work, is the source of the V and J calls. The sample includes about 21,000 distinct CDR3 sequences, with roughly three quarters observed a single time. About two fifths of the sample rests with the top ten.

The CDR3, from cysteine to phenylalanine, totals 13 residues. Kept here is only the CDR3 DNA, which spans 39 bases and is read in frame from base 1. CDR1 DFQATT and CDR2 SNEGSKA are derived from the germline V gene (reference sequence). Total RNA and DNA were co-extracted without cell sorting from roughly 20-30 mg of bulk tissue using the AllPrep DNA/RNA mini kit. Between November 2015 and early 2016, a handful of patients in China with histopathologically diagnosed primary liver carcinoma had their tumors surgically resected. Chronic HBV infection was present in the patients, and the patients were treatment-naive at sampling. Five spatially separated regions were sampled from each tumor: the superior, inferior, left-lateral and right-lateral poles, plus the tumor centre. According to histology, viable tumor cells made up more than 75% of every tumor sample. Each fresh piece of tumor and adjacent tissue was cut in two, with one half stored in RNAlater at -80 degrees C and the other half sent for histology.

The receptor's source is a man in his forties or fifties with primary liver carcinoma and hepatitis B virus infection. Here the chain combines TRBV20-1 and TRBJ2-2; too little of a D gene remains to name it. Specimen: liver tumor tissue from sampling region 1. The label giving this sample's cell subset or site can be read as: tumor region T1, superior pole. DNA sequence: TGCAGTGCTAGAGATCGTCTCAGCGTGGAGCTGCTTTTT. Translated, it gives CSARDRLSVELLF.